Included here is one TCR beta chain sequence, with context. The CDR3 length is 17 residues. The germline gives CDR1 SGHDT, CDR2 YYEEEE. Trimming took 2 bases from V and 2 from J; bases not matched to a gene: 13. These data originate in a study of shared T cell receptors in the human thymus. Profiled with immunoSEQ multiplex PCR; TCRdb holds only in-frame clones, not every one. The sample contains about 500,000 clones, approximately 80% of which appear only once. The data were also submitted as part of a second study, on human thymus T cells. That source notes: Each of the donors was a healthy Finnish infant who was undergoing open corrective cardiac surgery for congenital heart defects. Resected material from corrective heart surgery provided the thymus tissue analysed. Both thymic and peripheral blood repertoires showed apparently biased V and J usage. Thymic TCR repertoires of unrelated people reportedly overlapped highly.

The sequencing input was thymocytes. The V and J genes are TRBV5-6 and TRBJ2-7; 7 bases are a match to TRBD2. This TCR was recovered from a boy younger than two with a congenital heart defect. CDR3 protein: CASSFGPALAVTYEQYF. The DNA for the CDR3 is TGTGCCAGCAGCTTTGGCCCGGCGCTAGCGGTAACCTACGAGCAGTACTTC.